This passage covers 14 T cell receptor beta chains from one sample sequenced in a study of CD8+ T cells in alopecia areata. Treatment described: oral pan-JAK inhibitor, 5-10 mg twice daily. Reverse transcribed after extraction, RNA yielded cDNA as the sequencing template. Profiled with immunoSEQ multiplex PCR; TCRdb holds only in-frame clones, not every one. The repertoire includes roughly 200,000 clones, about three fifths of them detected once, and about 3% sits in the top ten. This material consisted of CD4+ T cells sorted from blood, taken at week 4, from a patient treated with tofacitinib. The receptors were sampled from a human donor with alopecia areata.

A few counts support this clone. The rearrangement joins TRBV2 to TRBJ1-6; D is uncertain. CDR1 SNHLY and CDR2 FYNNEI come from the germline V gene. The length of the CDR3 is 13 residues. The V and J ends lost 6 bases and 6 bases respectively, with 9 bases between them. The chain's CDR3 is CASRKDVNSPLHF. The DNA for the CDR3 is TGTGCCAGCAGGAAGGATGTTAATTCACCCCTCCACTTT.

As for this clone: The sample holds other DNA sequences that translate to the same CDR3. V is TRBV29-1 and J is TRBJ2-5, with unresolved D. In germline, CDR1 is SQVTM, CDR2 ANQGSEA. With 4 bases removed from V and 2 bases from J, the gap between germline ends came to 2 bases. The CDR3 has 10 residues. The CDR3 DNA reads TGCAGCGTTGTTCAAGAGACCCAGTACTTC. It encodes CSVVQETQYF.

V and J are TRBV6-1 and TRBJ2-2; 7 nucleotides align to TRBD2. The germline gives CDR1 MNHNS, CDR2 SASEGT. The CDR3 runs to 15 residues. The ends lost 4 bases at V and 5 bases at J; junction bases unmatched: 7. The CDR3 is CASSVWGGETGELFF. DNA for the CDR3: TGTGCCAGCAGTGTATGGGGAGGGGAGACCGGGGAGCTGTTTTTT.

The rearrangement joins TRBV9 to TRBJ1-2; 11 positions agree with TRBD1. CDR1 and CDR2 (germline): SGDLS, YYNGEE. CDR3 length: 15 residues. The junction had 6 bases not matched to a gene; V was cut back by 4 bases and J by 4 bases. The CDR3 loop reads CASSPTGTGGYGYTF. CDR3 coding DNA: TGTGCCAGCAGCCCTACCGGGACAGGGGGCTATGGCTACACCTTC.

Worth noting for this clone: Other DNA variants within this sample encode the same CDR3. V and J are TRBV11-2 and TRBJ2-1, with TRBD2 identical over 11 bases. The CDR3 sequence is 16 residues long. With 3 bases clipped from V and 3 bases from J, the junction kept 4 bases outside the gene matches. Germline loops: CDR1 SGHAT, CDR2 FQNNGV. The chain's CDR3 is CASSFRLAGFYNEQFF. In DNA form, the CDR3 reads TGTGCCAGCAGCTTCCGACTAGCGGGGTTCTACAATGAGCAGTTCTTC.

V is TRBV7-2 and J is TRBJ1-1; D is unresolved. V dropped 5 bases and J dropped 4 bases, with 17 bases sitting between them. Germline V gene sequence: CDR1 SGHTA, CDR2 FQGNSA. This CDR3 is built from 15 residues. The CDR3 nucleotides read TGTGCCAGCAGCCCCGACCTGGGGATCGGCACTGAAGCTTTCTTT. This sequence encodes CASSPDLGIGTEAFF.

This clone turned up a few times. This chain uses TRBV14 with TRBJ1-5; D is uncertain. Trimming removed 2 bases from V and 4 bases from J, with 6 bases in between. The CDR3 is 13 amino acids. The V gene's germline CDR1 is SGHDN and CDR2 FVKESK. CDR3 in amino acids: CASSQSRNQPQHF. CDR3 nucleotides: TGTGCCAGCAGCCAAAGTCGTAATCAGCCCCAGCATTTT.

V is TRBV30 and J is TRBJ1-1; D remains unclear. The germline V and J ends were trimmed by 0 bases and 9 bases, with 14 bases remaining between them. The CDR3 consists of 13 residues. Per the germline V gene, CDR1 is GTSNPN and CDR2 is SVGIG (reference sequence). CDR3 sequence reads: CAWSVPPGRKAFF. The CDR3 DNA sequence: TGTGCCTGGAGTGTACCCCCCGGACGGAAAGCTTTCTTT.

This rearrangement joins TRBV7-2 to TRBJ1-2; TRBD1 might be the D (6 bases). Trimming pared 4 bases from V and 0 bases from J, leaving 9 bases between. Germline lookup yields CDR1 SGHTA and CDR2 FQGNSA. The CDR3 is 14 residues long. This CDR3 is CASSSGGSNYGYTF. CDR3 sequence (DNA): TGTGCCAGCAGCTCCGGGGGCTCTAACTATGGCTACACCTTC.

The chain uses TRBV10-3 and TRBJ2-3, with D hard to call. The CDR3 extends over 13 amino acids. V was trimmed by 4 bases and J by 4 bases, leaving 9 bases between them. CDR1 and CDR2 (germline): ENHRY, SYGVKD. The CDR3 bases are TGTGCCATCAGTGCCCCAAAGGCAGATACGCAGTATTTT. It specifies CAISAPKADTQYF.

Worth noting for this clone: At the DNA level, this CDR3 is encoded by other sequences in the same sample as well. The chain employs TRBV29-1 and TRBJ2-7, with D perhaps assigned TRBD1 or TRBD2 (5 bases each). The CDR3 consists of 13 residues. Trimming shortened V by 5 bases and J by 1 base, and 12 bases separated the two germline ends. CDR1 and CDR2 (germline): SQVTM, ANQGSEA. CDR3 nucleotide sequence: TGCAGCGTTCGCCAGGGAGCATCCTACGAGCAGTACTTC. It yields the protein CSVRQGASYEQYF.

In this sample, this clone turned up once. The V and J genes are TRBV27 and TRBJ1-6, with D possibly being TRBD1 (6 bases). Per germline, CDR1 MNHEY and CDR2 SMNVEV (reference sequence). This CDR3 region has 15 residues. V lost 3 bases, J lost 7 bases, and 13 bases lay in between. CDR3 bases: TGTGCCAGCAGTTTTGAGGGGGTTACCAATTCACCCCTCCACTTT. Protein product: CASSFEGVTNSPLHF.

This clone was recorded only once. The V and J genes are TRBV4-3 and TRBJ2-7; 11 bases align to TRBD2. The germline gives CDR1 LGHNA, CDR2 YSLEER. V lost 0 bases and J lost 6; bases outside the gene matches: 7. The CDR3 has 16 residues. Here the CDR3 reads CASSQDLWLAGGEQYF. In nucleotides, the CDR3 is TGCGCCAGCAGCCAAGATCTCTGGCTAGCGGGGGGCGAGCAGTACTTC.

This chain connects TRBV30 to TRBJ2-7; either TRBD1 or TRBD2 may fit D (6 bases each). The CDR3 totals 14 residues. V gave up 3 bases and J gave up 4 bases, with 16 bases separating them. Germline V gives CDR1 GTSNPN, CDR2 SVGIG (reference sequence). CDR3 in amino acids: CAWRPRGAWYEQYF. The CDR3 region has the DNA TGTGCCTGGAGACCTAGGGGGGCCTGGTACGAGCAGTACTTC. Together with reference TRBV30 and TRBJ2-7, the CDR3 gives the full variable domain: SQTIHQWPATLVQPVGSPLSLECTVEGTSNPNLYWYRQAAGRGLQLLFYSVGIGQISSEVPQNLSASRPQDRQFILSSKKLLLSDSGFYLCAWRPRGAWYEQYFGPGTRLTVT.